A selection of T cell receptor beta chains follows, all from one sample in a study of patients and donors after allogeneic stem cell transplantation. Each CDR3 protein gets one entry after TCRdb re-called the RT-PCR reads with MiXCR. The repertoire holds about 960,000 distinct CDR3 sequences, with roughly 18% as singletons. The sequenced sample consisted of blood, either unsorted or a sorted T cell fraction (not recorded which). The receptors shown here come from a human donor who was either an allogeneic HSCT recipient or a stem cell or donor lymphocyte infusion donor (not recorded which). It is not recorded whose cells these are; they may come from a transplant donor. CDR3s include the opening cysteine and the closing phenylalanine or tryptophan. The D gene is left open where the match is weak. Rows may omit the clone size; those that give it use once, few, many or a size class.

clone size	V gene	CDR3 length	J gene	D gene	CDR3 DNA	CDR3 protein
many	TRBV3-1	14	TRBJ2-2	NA	TGTGCCAGCAGCCACACCTCGGGGACCGGGGAGCTGTTTTTT	CASSHTSGTGELFF
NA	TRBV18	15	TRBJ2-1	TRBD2	TGTGCCAGCTCACCCGGACTAGGGTCGGCAACTGAGCAGTTCTTC	CASSPGLGSATEQFF
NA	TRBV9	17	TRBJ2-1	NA	TGTGCCAGCAGCGCCAATCCCCCAGGGACCTTAGGAAATGAGCAGTTCTTC	CASSANPPGTLGNEQFF
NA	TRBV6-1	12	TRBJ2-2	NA	TGTGCCAGCAGTGAAGCGACCGGGGAGCTGTTTTTT	CASSEATGELFF
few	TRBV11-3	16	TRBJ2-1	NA	TGTGCCAGCAGCCAAGGGGCGGACACGACCTACAATGAGCAGTTCTTC	CASSQGADTTYNEQFF
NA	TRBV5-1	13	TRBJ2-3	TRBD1	TGCGCCAGCGGACAGGGTAGTGAAGATACGCAGTATTTT	CASGQGSEDTQYF
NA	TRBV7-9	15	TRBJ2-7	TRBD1	TGTGCCAGCAGCTTAGGTTGGGACAGGGAATACGAGCAGTACTTC	CASSLGWDREYEQYF
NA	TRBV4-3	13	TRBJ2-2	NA	TGCGCCAGCAGCCAAATCCTCACCGGGGAGCTGTTTTTT	CASSQILTGELFF
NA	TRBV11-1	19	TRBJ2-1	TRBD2	TGTGCCAGCAGCTTAGGAGGTTTTAGCGGGAGGGCCCTTGCCAATGAGCAGTTCTTC	CASSLGGFSGRALANEQFF
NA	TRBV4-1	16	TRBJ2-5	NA	TGCGCCAGCAGCCAAGATTTCCAGGGTACCCAAGAGACCCAGTACTTC	CASSQDFQGTQETQYF
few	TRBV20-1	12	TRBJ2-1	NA	TGCAGCTCTGCGGGGAACCACAATGAGCAGTTCTTC	CSSAGNHNEQFF
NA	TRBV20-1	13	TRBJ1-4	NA	TGCAGTGCTAGAGATGACGGGCGTGAAAAACTGTTTTTT	CSARDDGREKLFF
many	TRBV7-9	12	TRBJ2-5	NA	TGTGCCAGCAGCTATCCAAGGGAGACCCAGTACTTC	CASSYPRETQYF
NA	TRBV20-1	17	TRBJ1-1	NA	TGCAGTGCCGATGAACGGGCAGCAAGACTATGGGGGACTGAAGCTTTCTTT	CSADERAARLWGTEAFF
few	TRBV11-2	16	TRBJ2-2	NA	TGTGCCAGCAGCTTAGAGTGGGTCAGAGAGACCGGGGAGCTGTTTTTT	CASSLEWVRETGELFF
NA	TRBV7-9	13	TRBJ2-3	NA	TGTGCCAGCAGCCCGACTCAGGGATATACGCAGTATTTT	CASSPTQGYTQYF
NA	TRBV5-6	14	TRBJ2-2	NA	TGTGCCAGCAGCTTGGCGGACAGATTAGTGGAGCTGTTTTTT	CASSLADRLVELFF